The clone carrying this T cell receptor beta chain was detected ten times or more. This record belongs to a study of T cells in Graves' hyperthyroidism and ophthalmopathy. Study context: Peripheral blood was obtained at initial diagnosis, preceding any treatment.

Amplification of TCR beta CDR3 regions was performed using RNA transcripts as template. First-round RT-PCR with HTBI primers amplified the TCR CDR3 region. TCRdb processed the multiplex PCR reads anew with MiXCR; each CDR3 protein has one entry. Of under 600,000 distinct CDR3 sequences listed, about a sixth are singletons. The sample comprised blood. The receptor's source is a woman in her thirties or forties with Graves' ophthalmopathy.

CDR3 protein: CASRRDRATARGQPQHF. CDR3 nucleotides: TGTGCCAGCAGGCGGGACAGGGCCACCGCCCGGGGTCAGCCCCAGCATTTT. The chain combines TRBV6-1 with TRBJ1-5; 9 bases are a match to TRBD1. The V gene end was trimmed by 6 bases and the J gene end by 6 bases; junction bases not matched to a gene: 15. This CDR3 spans 17 amino acids. Germline V gene data show CDR1 as MNHNS and CDR2 as SASEGT.